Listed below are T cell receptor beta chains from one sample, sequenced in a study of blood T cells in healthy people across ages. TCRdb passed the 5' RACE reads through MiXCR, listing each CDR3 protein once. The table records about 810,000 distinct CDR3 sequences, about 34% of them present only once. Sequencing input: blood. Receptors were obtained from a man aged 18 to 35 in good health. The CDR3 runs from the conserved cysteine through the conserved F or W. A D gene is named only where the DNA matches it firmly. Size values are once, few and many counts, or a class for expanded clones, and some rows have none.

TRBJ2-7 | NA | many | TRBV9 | TGTGCCAGCAGCGTAGGTTCGACGTCCTACGAGCAGTACTTC | CASSVGSTSYEQYF
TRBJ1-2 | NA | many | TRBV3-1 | TGTGCCAGCAGCCAAGGATCCGGCAGGCGCGGTGGCTACACCTTC | CASSQGSGRRGGYTF
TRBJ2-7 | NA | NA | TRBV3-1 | TGTGCCAGCAGCCCCCTGTGGATTGGGGGTCGGTACGAGCAGTACTTC | CASSPLWIGGRYEQYF
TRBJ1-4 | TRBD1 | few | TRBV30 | TGTGCCTGGACCCCTCAGGGGGCGATAGGAGAAAAACTGTTTTTT | CAWTPQGAIGEKLFF
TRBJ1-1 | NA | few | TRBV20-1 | TGCAGTGCTATCGTACGGTTCGCTGAAGCTTTCTTT | CSAIVRFAEAFF
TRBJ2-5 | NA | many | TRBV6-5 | TGTGCCAGCAGTGATGGCAGGGAAGAGACCCAGTACTTC | CASSDGREETQYF
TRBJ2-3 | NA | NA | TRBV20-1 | TGCAGTGCTAGAGCCAGTGGGGGTACGCAGTATTTT | CSARASGGTQYF
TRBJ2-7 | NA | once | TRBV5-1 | TGCGCCAGCAGCTTGCGAGGGAATTCCGACGAGCAGTACTTC | CASSLRGNSDEQYF
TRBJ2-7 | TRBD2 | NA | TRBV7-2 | TGTGCCAGCAGCTTAGGGGCGGGGGGGGGCGAGCAGTACTTC | CASSLGAGGGEQYF
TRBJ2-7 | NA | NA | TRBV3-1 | TGTGCCAGCAGCCAAGCGGGGGCTAGCAATGAGCAGTACTTC | CASSQAGASNEQYF
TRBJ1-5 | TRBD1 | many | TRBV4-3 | TGCGCCAGCAGCTCTCGGACAGGGTCAACTCGTCAGCCCCAGCATTTT | CASSSRTGSTRQPQHF